What follows are 22 T cell receptor beta chains derived from one specimen sequenced in a study of CD8+CD57+ T cells in acquired aplastic anemia. Template material for TCR beta VDJ and CDR3 profiling consisted of genomic DNA. MiXCR, run by TCRdb on the reads, gives a single entry per CDR3 protein. Among under 200,000 distinct CDR3 sequences, about 48% were seen once, and the ten largest hold 1.1%. The sequenced sample consisted of sorted CD4+, CD8+, or CD8+CD57+ T cells (not recorded which) from PBMCs. The receptor set was obtained from a human donor in good health.

This chain connects TRBV7-2 to TRBJ1-1; D is uncertain. Germline V gene sequence: CDR1 SGHTA, CDR2 FQGNSA. Trimming took 4 bases from V and 0 from J, leaving 6 bases between them. This CDR3 spans 13 amino acids. The CDR3, as DNA: TGTGCCAGCAGCTACCTCATGAACACTGAAGCTTTCTTT. This encodes CASSYLMNTEAFF.

This clonotype was seen at least ten times. This sequence joins TRBV7-3 and TRBJ2-1; D may match TRBD1 or TRBD2 (6 bases each). Trimming pared 2 bases from V and 9 bases from J, leaving 14 bases between. Germline V gene sequence: CDR1 SGHTA, CDR2 FQGTGA. The CDR3 runs 14 residues. CDR3 region: CASSLLGGQTEQFF. CDR3 DNA: TGTGCCAGCAGCTTATTGGGGGGCCAGACTGAGCAGTTCTTC.

For this clonotype: No conserved phenylalanine or tryptophan is present at the end of the CDR3, so a read error is the likely explanation. The chain couples TRBV24-1 to TRBJ2-3; perhaps TRBD2 as D (6 bases). There are 16 residues in the CDR3. Germline lookup yields CDR1 KGHDR and CDR2 SFDVKD. The CDR3, as DNA: TGTGCTACCAGTGATGCCGCGGGGCCCATCACAGATACGCAGTATTCT. This sequence encodes CATSDAAGPITDTQYS.

The rearrangement uses TRBV19 and TRBJ2-5; the D gene is possibly TRBD1 (5 bases). The CDR3 runs 14 residues. Between the trimmed V and J ends, which lost 5 bases and 4 bases, there was a span of 14 bases. Germline CDR1 reads LNHDA; CDR2 reads SQIVND (reference sequence). The CDR3 sequence is CASSVQGEVETQYF. The CDR3 DNA sequence: TGTGCCAGTAGTGTTCAGGGTGAGGTAGAGACCCAGTACTTC.

This clonotype was counted at least ten times. This sequence joins TRBV10-3 and TRBJ1-5; TRBD1 is a possible D gene (6 bases). This CDR3 spans 13 amino acids. V was cut by 9 bases and J by 6 bases, with 15 bases left in between. Per germline, CDR1 ENHRY and CDR2 SYGVKD. Here the CDR3 reads CAITRGPSQPQHF. The CDR3 coding sequence is TGTGCCATAACCAGGGGTCCTAGTCAGCCCCAGCATTTT.

This clonotype showed up many times. The rearrangement uses TRBV4-2 and TRBJ1-6; perhaps TRBD1 as D (6 bases). V was clipped by 3 bases and J by 9 bases, with 12 bases between them. This CDR3 spans 14 amino acids. Germline CDR1 reads LGHNA; CDR2 reads YNFKEQ. CDR3 DNA sequence: TGTGCCAGCAGCCAGGAAGGGGGGGGTTCACCCCTCCACTTT. Translated: CASSQEGGGSPLHF.

This clonotype has at least ten counts. The chain links TRBV20-1 to TRBJ2-5, with D tentatively TRBD1 or TRBD2 (6 bases each). The V end lost 7 bases, the J end lost 2 bases, and 14 bases lay between the germline ends. Germline CDR1 DFQATT, CDR2 SNEGSKA (reference sequence). This CDR3 has 13 amino acids. The CDR3: CSVGGQGQETQYF. The CDR3, as DNA: TGCAGTGTAGGGGGGCAGGGGCAAGAGACCCAGTACTTC.

The chain carries TRBV29-1 and TRBJ1-1; TRBD1 agrees at 7 bases. CDR3 length equals 13 residues. Germline CDR1 SQVTM, CDR2 ANQGSEA. The J segment lost 0 bases and the V segment lost 6 bases, leaving 4 bases of the junction unmatched. The CDR3 DNA follows: TGCAGCGTAGGGAGGGGGCTGAACACTGAAGCTTTCTTT. Its protein is CSVGRGLNTEAFF.

The chain carries TRBV4-1 and TRBJ2-2, with no clear D. This CDR3 region has 16 residues. Trimming shortened V by 0 bases and J by 8 bases, and 16 bases separated the two germline ends. From germline, CDR1 is MGHRA and CDR2 YSYEKL. The CDR3 region is CASSQDLAVVGGELFF. The CDR3 DNA reads TGCGCCAGCAGCCAAGATCTGGCAGTAGTTGGAGGGGAGCTGTTTTTT.

This clonotype was observed many times. The rearrangement uses TRBV20-1 and TRBJ1-2, with 9 bases that match TRBD1. The V and J ends lost 3 bases and 4 bases, in that order; junction bases with no gene match: 9. CDR3 length equals 15 residues. The germline V gene has CDR1 DFQATT and CDR2 SNEGSKA (reference sequence). This CDR3 reads CSARVPGQGGYGYTF. CDR3 coding DNA: TGCAGTGCTAGGGTTCCGGGACAGGGCGGCTATGGCTACACCTTC.

This sequence joins TRBV15 and TRBJ1-6, with 7 nucleotides matching TRBD1. The germline V gene encodes CDR1 LNHNV and CDR2 YYDKDF (reference sequence). V shed 4 bases and J 7 bases; nucleotides not matched to a gene: 10. CDR3 length equals 16 residues. The DNA of the CDR3 is TGTGCCACCAGCACACCTAACGGACAGGCCAATTCACCCCTCCACTTT. This gives the protein CATSTPNGQANSPLHF. Using reference TRBV15 and TRBJ1-6 for the parts outside the CDR3, the full variable domain is DAMVIQNPRYQVTQFGKPVTLSCSQTLNHNVMYWYQQKSSQAPKLLFHYYDKDFNNEADTPDNFQSRRPNTSFCFLDIRSPGLGDTAMYLCATSTPNGQANSPLHFGNGTRLTVT.

The rearrangement links TRBV25-1 to TRBJ2-5; tentatively, D is TRBD1 or TRBD2 (5 bases each). The CDR3 extends over 16 amino acids. Trimming cost V 7 bases and J 5 bases, with 23 bases left between them. Germline-derived CDR1 and CDR2 are MGHDK and SYGVNS. This CDR3 reads CASIPITGPPRETQYF. CDR3 DNA sequence: TGTGCCAGCATCCCCATTACGGGACCACCCAGGGAGACCCAGTACTTC.

The rearrangement links TRBV7-2 to TRBJ2-1, with D hard to call. V was trimmed by 5 bases and J by 6 bases, leaving 11 bases between them. This CDR3 contains 13 residues. Germline CDR1 is SGHTA and CDR2 is FQGNSA. The CDR3 sequence is CASSRGVLNEQFF. The CDR3 DNA reads TGTGCCAGCAGCAGAGGAGTCCTCAATGAGCAGTTCTTC.

The genes are TRBV5-1 and TRBJ2-3; 9 positions match TRBD2. This CDR3 region has 16 residues. With 5 bases clipped from V and 3 bases from J, the junction kept 10 bases outside the gene matches. Germline V gene sequence: CDR1 SGHRS, CDR2 YFSETQ. Here the CDR3 reads CASSGQSSGMTDTQYF. In nucleotides, the CDR3 is TGCGCCAGCAGTGGTCAGTCTAGCGGGATGACAGATACGCAGTATTTT.

Note on this clonotype: Just one base apart from a much larger clone, this may be a read error. The chain employs TRBV19 and TRBJ2-4, with D possibly TRBD2 on 5 matching bases. The CDR3 is 13 residues long. Germline CDR1 is LNHDA and CDR2 is SQIVND (reference sequence). CDR3: CASSIVQRGIRYF. The CDR3, as DNA: TGTGCCAGTAGTATAGTCCAGAGAGGGATTCGGTACTTC.

V is TRBV19 and J is TRBJ2-2; 8 nucleotides line up with TRBD1. This CDR3 has 15 amino acids. Trimming took 2 bases from V and 5 from J; bases not matched to a gene: 4. The germline V gene has CDR1 LNHDA and CDR2 SQIVND (reference sequence). The CDR3 protein is CASSIPGQETGELFF. In DNA form, the CDR3 reads TGTGCCAGTAGTATACCGGGACAGGAGACCGGGGAGCTGTTTTTT.

This rearrangement joins TRBV2 to TRBJ1-3, with D unclear. Germline V gives CDR1 SNHLY, CDR2 FYNNEI. The CDR3 has 13 residues. The V end was cut by 7 bases, the J end by 4 bases, with 11 bases between. Here the CDR3 DNA reads TGTGCCAGCAATGGGGATCGGGGAAACACCATATATTTT. Protein sequence: CASNGDRGNTIYF. Full variable domain (rest looked up from reference TRBV2 and TRBJ1-3): EPEVTQTPSHQVTQMGQEVILRCVPISNHLYFYWYRQILGQKVEFLVSFYNNEISEKSEIFDDQFSVERPDGSNFTLKIRSTKLEDSAMYFCASNGDRGNTIYFGEGSWLTVV.

This clonotype has at least ten counts. This chain uses TRBV2 with TRBJ2-2; D might be TRBD2 (6 bases). The CDR3 sequence is 12 residues long. The V end was cut by 6 bases, the J end by 8 bases, with 10 bases between. Germline CDR1 is SNHLY and CDR2 is FYNNEI. This CDR3 is CASRTSIGELFF. CDR3 DNA: TGTGCCAGCAGAACTAGCATTGGGGAGCTGTTTTTT.

The chain is built from TRBV9 and TRBJ1-6; TRBD1 is a possible D gene (5 bases). Trimming stripped 0 bases from V and 9 bases from J, with 13 bases between. Germline assignment: CDR1 SGDLS and CDR2 YYNGEE. CDR3 length: 15 amino acids. CDR3 nucleotides: TGTGCCAGCAGCGTAGGGGGGGACCTTGGTTCACCCCTCCACTTT. Protein: CASSVGGDLGSPLHF.

Turning to this clonotype: A read error may be the cause here, since a much bigger clone is one base away. The rearrangement uses TRBV11-3 and TRBJ2-7; TRBD1 agrees at 8 bases. This CDR3 spans 15 amino acids. CDR1 and CDR2 (germline): SGHNT, YENEEA. The CDR3: CASSFAGGVFYVQYF. In nucleotides, the CDR3 is TGTGCCAGCAGCTTTGCAGGGGGCGTATTCTACGTGCAGTACTTC.

In the case of this clonotype: Given a much more abundant clone one base away, this may be a read error. The chain carries TRBV2 and TRBJ2-3, with TRBD1 as a possible D gene (5 bases). The CDR3 covers 12 residues. CDR1 is SNHLY, CDR2 FYNNEI, per germline. CDR3 loop: CASSDDTGTQYF. The DNA for the CDR3 is TGTGCCAGCAGTGACGACACAGGTACGCAGTATTTT.

The gene calls are TRBV7-9 and TRBJ1-2; unclear D gene. CDR3 length equals 13 residues. Germline-derived CDR1 and CDR2 are SEHNR and FQNEAQ (reference sequence). Between the trimmed V and J ends, which lost 1 base and 7 bases, there was a span of 10 bases. The chain's CDR3 is CASSLDQGIGYTF. DNA of the CDR3: TGTGCCAGCAGCTTAGATCAAGGAATTGGCTACACCTTC.